Following are 20 T cell receptor beta chains from one sample sequenced in a study of blood T cell repertoires in COVID-19. Sequenced by immunoSEQ multiplex PCR; TCRdb stores in-frame clones only, minus some. The sample gives 650,000 to 800,000 clones, about 87% of which show up once; roughly 0.25% is in the top ten. The sequenced material came from peripheral blood. These receptors were taken from a woman aged 18-29 years with acute or convalescent COVID-19.

V gene TRBV15 combines with J gene TRBJ2-7; perhaps TRBD2 as D (5 bases). Deletions cut 5 bases from V and 2 bases from J, with 10 bases between. The CDR3 sequence is 13 residues long. Germline V CDR1 and CDR2: LNHNV, YYDKDF (reference sequence). The CDR3 is CATSEREPYEQYF. Here the CDR3 DNA reads TGTGCCACCAGCGAGAGGGAACCCTACGAGCAGTACTTC.

This chain uses TRBV7-6 with TRBJ1-2; no clear D gene. The CDR3 consists of 15 residues. The germline V gene encodes CDR1 SGHVS and CDR2 FNYEAQ. V was shortened by 1 base and J by 5 bases, with 14 bases between the two germline ends. CDR3 DNA sequence: TGTGCCAGCAGCTTAGGAGCGGGCGTGGGGTATGGCTACACCTTC. Residues: CASSLGAGVGYGYTF.

This chain links TRBV3-1 (or the pseudogene TRBV3-2) with TRBJ1-1, with D maybe TRBD1 (6 bases). The CDR3 loop spans 13 amino acids. V was pared by 7 bases and J by 3 bases, with 12 bases between. Germline CDR1 LGHDT, CDR2 YNNKEL (reference sequence). CDR3 nucleotide sequence: TGTGCCAGCACCAACAGGGACCACACTGAAGCTTTCTTT. This translates into CASTNRDHTEAFF.

This rearrangement joins TRBV5-8 to TRBJ2-3; 9 bases fit TRBD2. The V and J ends lost 1 base and 4 bases, in that order; junction bases with no gene match: 13. This CDR3 has 18 amino acids. Germline CDR1 SGHTS, CDR2 YDEGEE. The CDR3 reads CASSLSGTQPSGADTQYF. The CDR3 DNA follows: TGTGCCAGCAGCTTGTCCGGGACACAGCCTAGCGGGGCAGATACGCAGTATTTT.

The chain links TRBV7-2 to TRBJ1-2; 8 positions match TRBD1. The CDR3 covers 15 residues. The J segment lost 8 bases and the V segment lost 5 bases, leaving 13 bases of the junction unmatched. The germline V gene has CDR1 SGHTA and CDR2 FQGNSA. The DNA for the CDR3 is TGTGCCAGCAGCAAACAGGGGGGGAGTTTCAGGGGCTACACCTTC. Translating it yields CASSKQGGSFRGYTF.

The chain employs TRBV9 and TRBJ2-2; D not certain. Germline V gene sequence: CDR1 SGDLS, CDR2 YYNGEE. The length of the CDR3 is 14 residues. V dropped 1 base and J dropped 7 bases, with 11 bases sitting between them. In DNA form, the CDR3 reads TGTGCCAGCAGCGTAAACACCTTCCGCGGGGAGCTGTTTTTT. Amino acids: CASSVNTFRGELFF.

J is TRBJ1-1 and V is TRBV7-9, with D possibly TRBD1 on 5 matching bases. The CDR3 is made up of 13 amino acids. Trimming shortened V by 5 bases and J by 3 bases, and 10 bases separated the two germline ends. Per the germline V gene, CDR1 is SEHNR and CDR2 is FQNEAQ (reference sequence). The DNA of the CDR3 is TGTGCCAGCAGCGTTGGGGGGTACACTGAAGCTTTCTTT. Its translation is CASSVGGYTEAFF. The variable domain in full, completed from reference TRBV7-9 and TRBJ1-1, reads DTGVSQNPRHKITKRGQNVTFRCDPISEHNRLYWYRQTLGQGPEFLTYFQNEAQLEKSRLLSDRFSAERPKGSFSTLEIQRTEQGDSAMYLCASSVGGYTEAFFGQGTRLTVV.

The chain uses TRBV6-5 and TRBJ1-1, with D uncertain. Trimming shortened V by 5 bases and J by 0 bases, and 10 bases separated the two germline ends. The CDR3 runs to 14 residues. Germline CDR1 MNHEY, CDR2 SVGAGI. The CDR3 loop reads CASSRHDMNTEAFF. In DNA form, the CDR3 reads TGTGCCAGCAGTCGCCATGACATGAACACTGAAGCTTTCTTT.

The V gene is TRBV15, the J gene TRBJ1-3; D perhaps matches TRBD1 (6 bases). Trimming took 0 bases from V and 8 from J, leaving 14 bases between them. The CDR3 extends over 15 amino acids. Per the germline V gene, CDR1 is LNHNV and CDR2 is YYDKDF (reference sequence). CDR3 in amino acids: CATSRDGGAGDTIYF. The CDR3 DNA reads as TGTGCCACCAGCAGAGATGGGGGGGCTGGCGACACCATATATTTT.

The chain combines TRBV5-1 with TRBJ1-1; TRBD1 might be the D (5 bases). Per germline, CDR1 SGHRS and CDR2 YFSETQ. The CDR3 is made up of 14 amino acids. V lost 6 bases, J lost 1 base, and 13 bases lay in between. The CDR3 protein is CASTIGVGNTEAFF. CDR3 bases: TGCGCCAGCACGATAGGGGTAGGGAACACTGAAGCTTTCTTT.

This chain joins TRBV3-1 (or the pseudogene TRBV3-2) and TRBJ1-5; 8 bases fit TRBD1. V lost 0 bases, J lost 8 bases, and 9 bases stayed unmatched. From germline, CDR1 is LGHDT and CDR2 YNNKEL (reference sequence). The CDR3 has 16 amino acids. The CDR3 spells CASSQDPPGGKEPQHF. The CDR3 coding sequence is TGTGCCAGCAGCCAAGATCCCCCAGGGGGCAAGGAGCCCCAGCATTTT.

The J gene is TRBJ1-5, the V gene TRBV5-4, with D maybe TRBD1 (5 bases). Germline V CDR1 and CDR2: SGHNT, YYREEE (reference sequence). The CDR3 spans 18 residues. The V end was cut by 3 bases, the J end by 0 bases, with 19 bases between. The CDR3 reads CASSSLGGPADSNQPQHF. CDR3 in DNA: TGTGCCAGCAGCTCCCTGGGGGGTCCGGCAGATAGCAATCAGCCCCAGCATTTT.

This sequence joins TRBV30 and TRBJ1-6; D unclear. V gave up 0 bases and J gave up 2 bases, with 8 bases separating them. Germline values: CDR1 GTSNPN, CDR2 SVGIG (reference sequence). The CDR3 extends over 15 amino acids. DNA of the CDR3: TGTGCCTGGAGTGTCGGGAGGACCTATAATTCACCCCTCCACTTT. Amino acid sequence: CAWSVGRTYNSPLHF.

The gene calls are TRBV4-1 and TRBJ2-7; 8 bases map to TRBD2. The germline V gene encodes CDR1 MGHRA and CDR2 YSYEKL. The CDR3 has 15 amino acids. V shed 0 bases, J shed 2 bases, and the junction held 3 bases outside the gene matches. The CDR3 sequence: CASSQDSAGAYEQYF. CDR3 DNA: TGCGCCAGCAGCCAAGATTCAGCGGGGGCCTACGAGCAGTACTTC.

DNA of the CDR3: TGTGCCAGCAGCCGTAGCGGGGAGGTTGAGTATTTT. This gives the protein CASSRSGEVEYF. This rearrangement joins TRBV11-3 to TRBJ2-3, with 8 bases aligning to TRBD2. Germline lookup yields CDR1 SGHNT and CDR2 YENEEA. The CDR3 length is 12 residues. With 5 bases clipped from V and 13 bases from J, the junction kept 8 bases outside the gene matches.

The chain combines TRBV7-3 with TRBJ2-3, with 12 bases that match TRBD2. The V gene end was trimmed by 1 base and the J gene end by 5 bases; junction bases not matched to a gene: 7. The CDR3 consists of 17 residues. Germline V CDR1 and CDR2: SGHTA, FQGTGA. The CDR3 DNA follows: TGTGCCAGCAGCTTAATGGCTAGCGGGGGGGCAGGAGATACGCAGTATTTT. Translation gives CASSLMASGGAGDTQYF.

In this sample, this clone turned up once. The rearrangement links TRBV5-8 to TRBJ1-2; 8 bases line up with TRBD1. CDR1 is SGHTS, CDR2 YDEGEE, per germline. V lost 2 bases, J lost 4 bases, and 10 bases stayed unmatched. The CDR3 sequence is 16 residues long. The CDR3 sequence is CASSLGRGRVVYGYTF. CDR3 DNA sequence: TGTGCCAGCAGCTTAGGCAGGGGGCGTGTTGTCTATGGCTACACCTTC.

Only one count was recorded for this clone. V usage is TRBV6-6 and J usage is TRBJ1-2, with TRBD1 matching over 7 bases. This CDR3 has 12 residues. Germline V gene lookup returns CDR1 MNHNY and CDR2 SVGAGI (reference sequence). The V gene end was trimmed by 0 bases and the J gene end by 8 bases; junction bases not matched to a gene: 0. CDR3 bases: TGTGCCAGCAGTTACTCGACAGGGGGCTACACCTTC. As protein: CASSYSTGGYTF.

The chain links TRBV28 to TRBJ2-7; D is undetermined. From germline, CDR1 is MDHEN and CDR2 SYDVKM. This CDR3 spans 11 amino acids. With 1 base removed from V and 6 bases from J, the gap between germline ends came to 4 bases. The CDR3 DNA reads as TGTGCCAGCAGTTTATTCCGCGAGCAGTACTTC. Encoded protein: CASSLFREQYF.

This clone was detected once. J is TRBJ1-1 and V is TRBV21-1; whether TRBD1, the table's D call, matches the DNA was not checked. TRBV21-1 is labeled a pseudogene. The CDR3 sequence is 18 residues long. In DNA, the CDR3 is TGTGCCAGCAACCGAGGGGACCGACCGGGACACTTGAACACTGAAGCTTTCTTT. Its translation is CASNRGDRPGHLNTEAFF.